This T cell receptor (beta chain) was obtained from a study of T cell changes during pregnancy in multiple sclerosis. CDR3 length: 14 residues. Germline CDR1 reads MNHEY; CDR2 reads SMNVEV (reference sequence). The junction had 9 bases not matched to a gene; V was cut back by 5 bases and J by 6 bases. Profiled with immunoSEQ multiplex PCR; TCRdb holds only in-frame clones, not every one. Among about 84,000 clones, approximately 95% were seen once, and the ten largest hold about 0.99%. The starting material was peripheral blood, obtained in the second trimester of pregnancy. The clonotype was recovered from a female donor in good health, enrolled as a control in a pregnancy study. The rearrangement links TRBV27 to TRBJ2-7, with TRBD1 identical over 8 bases. CDR3 residues: CASSLYPGGSEQYF. CDR3 sequence (DNA): TGTGCCAGCAGTCTATATCCAGGGGGCAGCGAGCAGTACTTC.